This T cell receptor (beta chain) was obtained from a study of graft-versus-host responses after intestinal transplantation (dated by TCRdb to 2020 to 2023). With respect to the entire study: Recipients received multivisceral, liver-intestinal, or isolated intestinal transplants. Anti-thymocyte globulin induction was given to all recipients, followed by maintenance tacrolimus and steroids for around three years. Alloreactive clones were identified by sequencing pre-transplant mixed lymphocyte reaction products and comparing these products with unstimulated pre-transplant donor and recipient T cells. A peak of at least 4% donor T cells among recipient peripheral blood mononuclear cells was the definition used for donor T cell macrochimerism. Instead of going to the commercial service, samples from a few later patients were sequenced in-house on an Illumina MiSeq and processed with MiXCR. After intestinal transplantation, graft-versus-host and host-versus-graft alloreactive T cell clones were followed in the graft, circulation and bone marrow using bulk TCR-beta CDR3 sequencing. The cohort enrolled 20 to 30 intestinal transplant recipients including one retransplant, and a few patients lacking pretransplant specimens were excluded.

Per the publication, the time point label means: cells obtained before transplantation from donor or recipient. CD3+CD4+ and CD3+CD8+ populations were FACS-sorted from unstimulated pre-transplant donor and recipient cells taken from spleen or lymph nodes. What the research found in general, with its limitations: GvH clones were found in recipient bone marrow, and some of the GvH clones appeared earlier in ileal mucosa or blood, which is consistent with an intestinal mucosal origin. Early after transplant, peak levels of circulating GvH clones were found to be associated with declines in HvG clones. In patients with donor T cell macrochimerism, the allografts had high GvH to HvG T cell clonal ratios. The relatively low number and heterogeneity of intestinal transplant patients limited the conclusions.

Germline trimming: 3 bases from V, 4 bases from J; junction bases outside gene matches: 6. Reading the germline V gene gives CDR1 SNHLY and CDR2 FYNNEI. Its CDR3 holds 15 amino acids, cysteine through phenylalanine. The only DNA kept is the CDR3, 45 bases in frame from the first base. For this clone: Its antigen remains undetermined. Per-base quality was not reported, and no clone a single base away is much larger than it.

Libraries were made using the immunoSEQ multiplex PCR assay. For most patients, genomic DNA was isolated with the Qiagen DNeasy Blood and Tissue Kit and shipped frozen to Adaptive Biotechnologies for TCR sequencing. For most patients, high-throughput TCR-beta CDR3 sequencing of genomic DNA was performed by Adaptive Biotechnologies. The study's processing was this. Adaptive's ImmunoSEQ software was the source of the TCR sequencing data for 15 to 20 patients, while three other patients were processed with MiXCR and VDJtools. To correct CD4 versus CD8 sorting errors, sequences present in both subsets at a frequency ratio below 5:1 were removed. CDR3 nucleotide sequences shared between donor and recipient were removed because the origin of such sequences could not be assigned. At least 2-fold expansion over unstimulated cells and a minimum CFSE-low frequency of 0.002% (template counts) or 0.001% (read counts) were required for clones to be classified as alloreactive. Clones were considered mappable if detected in sequenced pre-transplant spleen, lymph node, or MLR CFSE-low populations of the donor or recipient. Cumulative frequency of alloreactive clones was calculated as a percentage of all sequences weighted by copy number. Entries here come from immuneACCESS through TCRdb and include only in-frame sequences with V and J called. Some clones fail to appear in such tables; in the studies checked, an unresolved V gene covers under half of the shortfall, and the cause of the remainder is unknown. V and J calls and clone size are as listed in that table; D and trimming were resolved from the DNA. Here the sample has about 92,000 clones; 85% to 95% occur a single time. The top ten clones comprise about 6.3% of the sample.

The rearranged chain carries TRBV2 and TRBJ2-5; 9 bases in the middle match TRBD2. This sample comprised unstimulated CD8+ T cells sorted from spleen or lymph node cells, obtained before intestinal transplant. The TCR comes from a human donor who received an intestinal transplant. The CDR3 protein sequence reads: CASSDASGAGETQYF. The base sequence is TGTGCCAGCAGTGATGCTAGCGGGGCCGGAGAGACCCAGTACTTC.